A selection of T cell receptor beta chains follows, all from one sample in a study of identical twins. TCRdb reanalysed the 5' RACE reads using MiXCR and keeps one entry per CDR3 protein. The table lists around 290,000 distinct CDR3 sequences, roughly 9% of them singletons, with approximately 6.5% in the top ten. This sample also appeared in a second study, on yellow fever vaccine responses in identical twins.

The sample taken for sequencing was CD8+ T cells sorted from blood. These receptors were collected from a woman between 18 and 29 years old in good health. Each CDR3 is given with its conserved first and last residue. A D gene is named only where the DNA matches it firmly. A row's size may be missing; if present it is once, few, many or a size class.

-	-	TRBJ2-3	14	TRBV12-3/TRBV12-4	CASSFLSGRDTQYF	TGTGCCAGCAGTTTTCTCTCGGGGAGGGATACGCAGTATTTT
-	few	TRBJ2-1	17	TRBV20-1	CSARGTLAAGAYNEQFF	TGCAGTGCTAGAGGTACTTTAGCAGCGGGTGCCTACAATGAGCAGTTCTTC
-	many	TRBJ1-4	16	TRBV14	CASSQYPDLNGEKLFF	TGTGCCAGCAGCCAATATCCGGATCTGAACGGTGAAAAACTGTTTTTT
-	many	TRBJ2-7	16	TRBV27	CASSLSSGTYSYEQYF	TGTGCCAGCAGTTTATCGTCGGGGACTTACTCCTACGAGCAGTACTTC
TRBD2	few	TRBJ2-2	18	TRBV4-2	CASSQGHLAGGPAGELFF	TGTGCCAGCAGCCAAGGCCACCTAGCGGGGGGGCCCGCCGGGGAGCTGTTTTTT
TRBD1	-	TRBJ1-2	18	TRBV11-1	CASSFEQGIVRGDYGYTF	TGTGCCAGCAGCTTCGAACAGGGGATTGTAAGGGGGGACTATGGCTACACCTTC
-	-	TRBJ2-2	13	TRBV27	CASRPGGAGELFF	TGTGCCAGCCGTCCAGGGGGGGCCGGGGAGCTGTTTTTT
-	few	TRBJ2-3	14	TRBV7-7	CASSLNEITDTQYF	TGTGCTAGCAGCTTAAATGAGATCACAGATACGCAGTATTTT
-	many	TRBJ2-3	15	TRBV20-1	CSARGRGPSTDTQYF	TGCAGTGCCCGGGGGCGGGGCCCTAGCACAGATACGCAGTATTTT
TRBD1	many	TRBJ2-1	16	TRBV20-1	CSARPSGTETYNEQFF	TGCAGTGCTAGACCCTCCGGGACAGAAACTTACAATGAGCAGTTCTTC